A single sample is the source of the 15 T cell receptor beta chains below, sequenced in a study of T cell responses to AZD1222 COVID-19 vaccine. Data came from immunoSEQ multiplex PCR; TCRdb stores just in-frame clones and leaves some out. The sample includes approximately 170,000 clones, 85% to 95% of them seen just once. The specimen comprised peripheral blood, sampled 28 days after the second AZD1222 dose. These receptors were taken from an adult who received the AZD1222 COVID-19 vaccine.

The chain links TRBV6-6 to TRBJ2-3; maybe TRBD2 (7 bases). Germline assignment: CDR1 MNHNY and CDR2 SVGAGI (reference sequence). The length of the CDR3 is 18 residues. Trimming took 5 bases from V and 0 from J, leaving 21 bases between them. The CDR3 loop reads CASSRQGRDYTSTDTQYF. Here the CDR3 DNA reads TGTGCCAGCAGTCGTCAGGGGAGGGATTATACTAGCACAGATACGCAGTATTTT.

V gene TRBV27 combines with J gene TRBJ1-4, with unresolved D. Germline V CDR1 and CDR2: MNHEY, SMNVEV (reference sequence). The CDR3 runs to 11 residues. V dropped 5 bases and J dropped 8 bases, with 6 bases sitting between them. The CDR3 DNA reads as TGTGCCAGCAGTCTGGTAGAAAAACTGTTTTTT. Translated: CASSLVEKLFF.

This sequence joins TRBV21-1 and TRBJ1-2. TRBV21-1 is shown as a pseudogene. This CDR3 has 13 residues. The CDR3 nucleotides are TGTGCCAGCAGCAAATTTGAGGGGACTGGCTACACCTTC. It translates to CASSKFEGTGYTF.

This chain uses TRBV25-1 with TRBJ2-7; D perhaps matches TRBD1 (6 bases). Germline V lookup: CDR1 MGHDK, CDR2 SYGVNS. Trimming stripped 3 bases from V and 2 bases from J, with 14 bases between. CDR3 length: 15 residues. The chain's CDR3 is CASSDPAGVTYEQYF. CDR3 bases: TGTGCCAGCAGTGATCCGGCAGGGGTTACCTACGAGCAGTACTTC.

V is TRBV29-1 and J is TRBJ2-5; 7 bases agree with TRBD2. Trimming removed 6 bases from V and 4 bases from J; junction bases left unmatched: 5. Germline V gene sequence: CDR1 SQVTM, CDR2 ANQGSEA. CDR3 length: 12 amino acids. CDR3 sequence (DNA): TGCAGCGTGGGGGAGGGGCGAGAGACCCAGTACTTC. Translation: CSVGEGRETQYF. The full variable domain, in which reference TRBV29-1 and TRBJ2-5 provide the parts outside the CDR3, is SAVISQKPSRDICQRGTSLTIQCQVDSQVTMMFWYRQQPGQSLTLIATANQGSEATYESGFVIDKFPISRPNLTFSTLTVSNMSPEDSSIYLCSVGEGRETQYFGPGTRLLVL.

CDR3: CASSSGTWGHEQFF. The CDR3 DNA follows: TGTGCCAGCAGTTCCGGGACTTGGGGCCATGAGCAGTTCTTC. V is TRBV2 and J is TRBJ2-1; tentative D call: TRBD2 (6 bases). Between the trimmed V and J ends, which lost 5 bases and 8 bases, there was a span of 16 bases. The CDR3 sequence is 14 residues long. Germline CDR1 is SNHLY and CDR2 is FYNNEI.

CDR3 loop: CASSSPAAANVLTF. CDR3 bases: TGTGCCAGCAGCTCCCCCGCAGCTGCCAACGTCCTGACTTTC. V and J are TRBV7-6 and TRBJ2-6; no clear D. The CDR3 spans 14 residues. Trimming pared 4 bases from V and 7 bases from J, leaving 11 bases between. The germline V gene encodes CDR1 SGHVS and CDR2 FNYEAQ.

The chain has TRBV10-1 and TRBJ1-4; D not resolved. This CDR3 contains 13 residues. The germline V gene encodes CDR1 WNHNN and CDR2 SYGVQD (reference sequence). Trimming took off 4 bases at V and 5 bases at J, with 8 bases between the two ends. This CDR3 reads CASSATTNEKLFF. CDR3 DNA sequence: TGCGCCAGCAGTGCAACGACAAATGAAAAACTGTTTTTT.

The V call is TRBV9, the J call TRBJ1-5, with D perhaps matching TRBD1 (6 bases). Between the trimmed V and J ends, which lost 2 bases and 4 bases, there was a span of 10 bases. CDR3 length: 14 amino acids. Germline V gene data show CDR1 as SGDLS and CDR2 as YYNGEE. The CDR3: CASSVAGANQPQHF. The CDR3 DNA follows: TGTGCCAGCAGCGTTGCAGGGGCAAATCAGCCCCAGCATTTT.

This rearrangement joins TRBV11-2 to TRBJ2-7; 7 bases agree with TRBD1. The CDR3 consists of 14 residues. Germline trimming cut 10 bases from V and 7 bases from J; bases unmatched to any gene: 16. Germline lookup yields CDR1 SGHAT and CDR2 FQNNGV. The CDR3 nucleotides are TGTGCCACCTGCTCCGAGACAGGGATTGAAGAGCAGTACTTC. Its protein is CATCSETGIEEQYF.

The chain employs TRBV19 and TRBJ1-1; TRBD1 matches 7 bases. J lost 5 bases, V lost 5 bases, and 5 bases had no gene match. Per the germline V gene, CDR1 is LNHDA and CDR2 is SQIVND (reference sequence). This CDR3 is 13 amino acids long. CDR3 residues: CASSPTGRTEAFF. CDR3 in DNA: TGTGCCAGTAGTCCGACAGGGAGGACTGAAGCTTTCTTT.

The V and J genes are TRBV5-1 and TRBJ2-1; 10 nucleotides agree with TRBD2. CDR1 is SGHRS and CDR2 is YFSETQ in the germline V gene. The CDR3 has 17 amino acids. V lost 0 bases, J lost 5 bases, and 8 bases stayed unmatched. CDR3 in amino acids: CASSLEAGTSVNNEQFF. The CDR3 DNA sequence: TGCGCCAGCAGCTTGGAAGCCGGGACTAGCGTAAACAATGAGCAGTTCTTC. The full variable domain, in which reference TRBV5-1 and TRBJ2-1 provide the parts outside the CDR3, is KAGVTQTPRYLIKTRGQQVTLSCSPISGHRSVSWYQQTPGQGLQFLFEYFSETQRNKGNFPGRFSGRQFSNSRSEMNVSTLELGDSALYLCASSLEAGTSVNNEQFFGPGTRLTVL.

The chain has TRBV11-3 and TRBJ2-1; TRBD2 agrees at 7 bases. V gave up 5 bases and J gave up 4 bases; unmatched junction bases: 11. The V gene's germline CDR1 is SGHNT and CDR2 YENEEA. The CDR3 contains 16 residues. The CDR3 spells CASSPDFLAVYNEQFF. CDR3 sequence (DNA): TGTGCCAGCAGCCCGGACTTCCTAGCGGTGTACAATGAGCAGTTCTTC.

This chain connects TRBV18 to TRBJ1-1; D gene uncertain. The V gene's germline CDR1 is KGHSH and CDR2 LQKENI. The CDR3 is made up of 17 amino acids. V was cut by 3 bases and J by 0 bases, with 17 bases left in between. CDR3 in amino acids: CASSPSGHSRVNTEAFF. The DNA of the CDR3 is TGTGCCAGCTCACCGTCCGGTCACAGTAGAGTGAACACTGAAGCTTTCTTT.

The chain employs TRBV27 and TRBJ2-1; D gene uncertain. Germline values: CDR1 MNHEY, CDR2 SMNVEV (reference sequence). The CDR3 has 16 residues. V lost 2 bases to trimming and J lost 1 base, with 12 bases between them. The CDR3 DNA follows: TGTGCCAGCAGTTTAGCGGTGGGGTCGTCCTACAATGAGCAGTTCTTC. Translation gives CASSLAVGSSYNEQFF.